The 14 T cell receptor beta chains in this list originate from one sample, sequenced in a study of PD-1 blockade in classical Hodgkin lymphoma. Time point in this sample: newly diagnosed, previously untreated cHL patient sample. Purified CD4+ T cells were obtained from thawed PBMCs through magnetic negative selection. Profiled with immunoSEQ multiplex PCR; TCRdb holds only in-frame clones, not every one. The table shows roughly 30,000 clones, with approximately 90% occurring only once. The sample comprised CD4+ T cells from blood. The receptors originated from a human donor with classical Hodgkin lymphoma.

CDR3 sequence reads: CASTNRLSGAGNTIYF. The DNA for the CDR3 is TGTGCCAGCACAAACCGCCTTTCAGGGGCAGGAAACACCATATATTTT. The rearrangement uses TRBV13 and TRBJ1-3; TRBD1 might be the D (6 bases). Germline assignment: CDR1 PRHDT and CDR2 FYEKMQ (reference sequence). The CDR3 covers 16 residues. Trimming left V 7 bases short and J 4 bases short, with 20 bases between.

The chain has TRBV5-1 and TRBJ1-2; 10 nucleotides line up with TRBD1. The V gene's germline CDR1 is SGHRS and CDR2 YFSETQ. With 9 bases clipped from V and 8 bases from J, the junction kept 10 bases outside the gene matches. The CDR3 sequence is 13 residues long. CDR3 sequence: CATSGTGVEGYTF. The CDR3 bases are TGCGCCACTTCCGGGACAGGGGTCGAAGGCTACACCTTC.

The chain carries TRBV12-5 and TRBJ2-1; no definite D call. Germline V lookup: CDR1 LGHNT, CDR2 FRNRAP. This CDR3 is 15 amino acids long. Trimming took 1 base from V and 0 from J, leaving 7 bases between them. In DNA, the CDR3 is TGTGCTAGTGGTTTGGGAATATTCTCCTACAATGAGCAGTTCTTC. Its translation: CASGLGIFSYNEQFF.

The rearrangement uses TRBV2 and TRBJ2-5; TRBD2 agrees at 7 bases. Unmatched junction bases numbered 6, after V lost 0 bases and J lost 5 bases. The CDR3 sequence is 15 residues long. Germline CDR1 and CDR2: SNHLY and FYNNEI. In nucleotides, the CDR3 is TGTGCCAGCAGTGAAGCGCGGGCCGGGAGGGAGACCCAGTACTTC. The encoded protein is CASSEARAGRETQYF.

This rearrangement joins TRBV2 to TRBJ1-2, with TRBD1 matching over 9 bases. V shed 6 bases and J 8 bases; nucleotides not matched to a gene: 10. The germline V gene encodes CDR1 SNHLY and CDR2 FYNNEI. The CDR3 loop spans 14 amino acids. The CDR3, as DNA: TGTGCCAGCAGCAAAACGGGACAGGGAACGGGCTACACCTTC. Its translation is CASSKTGQGTGYTF.

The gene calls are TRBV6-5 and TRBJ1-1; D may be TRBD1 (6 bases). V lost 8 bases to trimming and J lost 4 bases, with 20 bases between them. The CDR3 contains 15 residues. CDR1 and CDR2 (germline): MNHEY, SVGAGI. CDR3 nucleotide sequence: TGTGCCAGCCGAGTTAATTGGGGGCAGGGCACTGAAGCTTTCTTT. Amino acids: CASRVNWGQGTEAFF.

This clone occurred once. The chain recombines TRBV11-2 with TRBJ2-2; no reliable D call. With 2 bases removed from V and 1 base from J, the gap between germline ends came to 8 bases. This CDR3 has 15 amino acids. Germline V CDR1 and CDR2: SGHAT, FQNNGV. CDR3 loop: CASSLRTVNTGELFF. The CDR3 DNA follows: TGTGCCAGCAGCTTACGGACGGTGAACACCGGGGAGCTGTTTTTT.

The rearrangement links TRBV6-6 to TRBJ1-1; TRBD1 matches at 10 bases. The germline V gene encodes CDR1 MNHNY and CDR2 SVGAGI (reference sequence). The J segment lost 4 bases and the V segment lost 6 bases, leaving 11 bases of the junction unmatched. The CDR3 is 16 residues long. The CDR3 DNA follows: TGTGCCAGCAGACCCGGACAGGGGGTCTGGAGCACTGAAGCTTTCTTT. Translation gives CASRPGQGVWSTEAFF.

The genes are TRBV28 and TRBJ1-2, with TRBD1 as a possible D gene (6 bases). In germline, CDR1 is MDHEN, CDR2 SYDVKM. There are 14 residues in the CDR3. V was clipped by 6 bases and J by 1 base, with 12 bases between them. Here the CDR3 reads CASSTGSDNYGYTF. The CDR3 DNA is TGTGCCAGCAGCACAGGGTCAGATAACTATGGCTACACCTTC.

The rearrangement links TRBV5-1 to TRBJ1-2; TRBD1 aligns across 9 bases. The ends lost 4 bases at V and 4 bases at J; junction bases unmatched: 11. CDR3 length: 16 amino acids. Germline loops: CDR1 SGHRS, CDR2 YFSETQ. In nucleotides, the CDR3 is TGCGCCAGCAGCCCCCAACAGGGGGCGAGTCCCTATGGCTACACCTTC. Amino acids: CASSPQQGASPYGYTF. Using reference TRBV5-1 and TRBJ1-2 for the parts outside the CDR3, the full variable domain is KAGVTQTPRYLIKTRGQQVTLSCSPISGHRSVSWYQQTPGQGLQFLFEYFSETQRNKGNFPGRFSGRQFSNSRSEMNVSTLELGDSALYLCASSPQQGASPYGYTFGSGTRLTVV.

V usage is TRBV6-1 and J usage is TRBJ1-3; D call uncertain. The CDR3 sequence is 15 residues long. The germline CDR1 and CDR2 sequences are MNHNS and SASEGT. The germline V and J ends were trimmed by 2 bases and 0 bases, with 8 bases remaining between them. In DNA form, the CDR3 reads TGTGCCAGCAGTGAAAACAGCATCTCTGGAAACACCATATATTTT. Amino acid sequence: CASSENSISGNTIYF.

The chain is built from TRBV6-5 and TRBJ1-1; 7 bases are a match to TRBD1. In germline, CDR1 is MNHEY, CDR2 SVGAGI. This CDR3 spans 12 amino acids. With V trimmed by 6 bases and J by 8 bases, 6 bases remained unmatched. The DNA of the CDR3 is TGTGCCAGCAGCAACACAGGGGTGGAAGCTTTCTTT. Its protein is CASSNTGVEAFF.

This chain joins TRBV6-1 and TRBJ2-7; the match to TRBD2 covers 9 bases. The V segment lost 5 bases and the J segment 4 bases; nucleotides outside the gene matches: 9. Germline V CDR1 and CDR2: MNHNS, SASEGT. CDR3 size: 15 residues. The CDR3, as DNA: TGTGCCAGCAGTTCAAAGCGGGAGGCGGTTTACGAGCAGTACTTC. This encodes CASSSKREAVYEQYF.

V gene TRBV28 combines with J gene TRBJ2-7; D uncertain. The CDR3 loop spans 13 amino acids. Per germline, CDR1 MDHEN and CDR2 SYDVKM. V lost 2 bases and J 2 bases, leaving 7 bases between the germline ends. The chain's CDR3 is CASSLLGPYEQYF. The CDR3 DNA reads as TGTGCCAGCAGTTTACTGGGCCCCTACGAGCAGTACTTC.